The clone carrying this T cell receptor (beta chain) was observed a few times. Its antigen remains unknown. Germline CDR1 is MNHNS and CDR2 is SASEGT. Trimming pared 5 bases from V and 0 bases from J, leaving 13 bases between. The CDR3 totals 15 residues. The sample comes from a study of vaccination and CD4 T cells after COVID-19. Treatment meaning: roughly nine-day PBMC culture with coronavirus spike peptide pools or control peptides (ViraFEST assay). During the years 2011-2018, before the COVID-19 pandemic, the unexposed donor's CD4+ T cells were collected. Oncomine TCR Beta short-read sequencing was applied to DNA from cultured CD4+ T cells. Each CDR3 protein gets one entry after TCRdb re-called the PCR reads with MiXCR. The repertoire holds about 6,500 distinct CDR3 sequences, with roughly 44% as singletons.

This rearrangement joins TRBV6-1 to TRBJ1-2; D is undetermined. This TCR came from a human donor in good health. Sample: CD4+ T cells from blood, cultured in vitro. The CDR3 is CASSTLALANYGYTF. The CDR3 nucleotides read TGTGCCAGCAGTACCCTGGCATTAGCTAACTATGGCTACACCTTC.